The next 8 T cell receptor beta chains were all read from a single sample in a study of blood T cell repertoires in COVID-19. Method: immunoSEQ multiplex PCR; TCRdb's copy keeps in-frame clones and lacks some. The data show approximately 250,000 clones, with approximately 90% seen just once and approximately 3% held by the top ten. Sequenced: PBMCs or T cells enriched from blood (not recorded which). The receptor set was obtained from a man in his forties who had been exposed to COVID-19.

This clone has just a few counts. V and J are TRBV7-3 and TRBJ1-2, with 8 bases identical to TRBD1. The CDR3 totals 15 residues. The V gene end was trimmed by 5 bases and the J gene end by 8 bases; junction bases not matched to a gene: 13. Germline-derived CDR1 and CDR2 are SGHTA and FQGTGA. The CDR3, as DNA: TGTGCCAGCAGCCTCCCGGGACAGGAGACAGGAGGCTACACCTTC. The encoded protein is CASSLPGQETGGYTF.

The chain links TRBV6-5 to TRBJ2-1; TRBD2 aligns across 14 bases. In germline, CDR1 is MNHEY, CDR2 SVGAGI. CDR3 length equals 16 residues. V lost 2 bases, J lost 10 bases, and 7 bases stayed unmatched. The CDR3 DNA reads TGTGCCAGCAGTTACACCGGGACTAGCGGGAGTGACGAGCAGTTCTTC. It translates to CASSYTGTSGSDEQFF.

V and J are TRBV28 and TRBJ1-2, with 8 positions matching TRBD1. CDR3 length equals 14 residues. CDR1 is MDHEN, CDR2 SYDVKM, per germline. The trim removed 2 bases at V and 8 bases at J, leaving 7 bases unmatched. The CDR3 coding sequence is TGTGCCAGCAGTTTACCCAGGGGGCGCGGGGGCTACACCTTC. Amino acids: CASSLPRGRGGYTF.

V and J are TRBV14 and TRBJ2-3; weak D call: TRBD2 (10 bases). The CDR3 loop spans 22 amino acids. Trimming pared 4 bases from V and 3 bases from J, leaving 35 bases between. Germline CDR1 SGHDN, CDR2 FVKESK. CDR3: CASSRWTGAFGTSAFVTDTQYF. In nucleotides, the CDR3 is TGTGCCAGCAGCCGTTGGACAGGGGCCTTCGGGACTAGCGCCTTTGTAACAGATACGCAGTATTTT. Looking up the rest from reference TRBV14 and TRBJ2-3 gives the full variable domain: EAGVTQFPSHSVIEKGQTVTLRCDPISGHDNLYWYRRVMGKEIKFLLHFVKESKQDESGMPNNRFLAERTGGTYSTLKVQPAELEDSGVYFCASSRWTGAFGTSAFVTDTQYFGPGTRLTVL.

The chain recombines TRBV5-6 with TRBJ2-7; D is perhaps TRBD1 (8 bases). Germline V gene lookup returns CDR1 SGHDT and CDR2 YYEEEE. CDR3 length: 16 amino acids. Trimming removed 1 base at V and 3 bases at J, with 17 bases between. In DNA form, the CDR3 reads TGTGCCAGCAGCTTGTTACAGGGGGGGAAGGTCTACGAGCAGTACTTC. As protein: CASSLLQGGKVYEQYF.

The gene calls are TRBV5-4 and TRBJ1-2, with a tentative D call TRBD1 (6 bases). Germline V gene sequence: CDR1 SGHNT, CDR2 YYREEE (reference sequence). V was pared by 2 bases and J by 2 bases, with 7 bases between. There are 13 residues in the CDR3. Written as DNA, the CDR3 is TGTGCCAGCAGCTTTGGGGGCAACTATGGCTACACCTTC. Residues: CASSFGGNYGYTF.

The J gene is TRBJ2-5, the V gene TRBV15; D is uncertain. V gave up 3 bases and J gave up 6 bases, with 11 bases separating them. CDR3 length equals 13 residues. CDR1 and CDR2 from the germline V gene are LNHNV and YYDKDF (reference sequence). The CDR3 sequence is CATSSRIAQTQYF. CDR3 coding DNA: TGTGCCACCAGCAGTAGAATAGCCCAGACCCAGTACTTC.

The chain carries TRBV5-4 and TRBJ2-1; 7 bases match TRBD2. This CDR3 has 19 amino acids. Germline V CDR1 and CDR2: SGHNT, YYREEE (reference sequence). Trimming at V came to 1 base and at J to 0 bases, leaving 13 bases not matched to a gene. The CDR3 protein is CASSLSFHYGGSSYNEQFF. The CDR3 nucleotides read TGTGCCAGCAGCTTGTCATTCCACTATGGCGGGAGCTCCTACAATGAGCAGTTCTTC.